These 11 T cell receptor beta chains were sequenced from one sample in a study of OX40 agonist ivuxolimab in advanced cancers. The library was prepared using the immunoSEQ multiplex PCR assay. As stored in TCRdb, this immuneACCESS dataset retains in-frame rearrangements with V and J assigned. A fraction of the clones does not appear; measured against another copy, unresolved V genes explain less than half of the discrepancy, and the remainder lacks a known reason. In this sample the table shows roughly 70,000 clones, 88% of which occur a single time. Clones ranked in the top ten supply 0.67% of the sample. Sequenced here: CD4+ or CD8+ T cells sorted from blood, sampled in a trial of the OX40 agonist ivuxolimab. The receptors originated from an adult with an advanced solid tumor such as melanoma, head and neck, liver or kidney cancer.

The gene calls are TRBV7-9 and TRBJ1-4; 7 bases line up with TRBD1. This CDR3 spans 14 amino acids. The J segment lost 2 bases and the V segment lost 3 bases, leaving 0 bases of the junction unmatched. Germline CDR1 is SEHNR and CDR2 is FQNEAQ (reference sequence). DNA for the CDR3: TGTGCCAGCAGCTTCAGGGGGACTAATGAAAAACTGTTTTTT. As protein: CASSFRGTNEKLFF.

The sample holds one count of this clone. The gene calls are TRBV2 and TRBJ1-1; D is ambiguous. Germline V gives CDR1 SNHLY, CDR2 FYNNEI. The CDR3 runs to 12 residues. V lost 3 bases and J lost 7, with 9 bases in between. CDR3 DNA sequence: TGTGCCAGCAGTGAGGCCAGATTTGAAGCTTTCTTT. Its protein product is CASSEARFEAFF.

The chain links TRBV19 to TRBJ2-3; D may match TRBD1 or TRBD2 (6 bases each). Trimming removed 5 bases from V and 3 bases from J, with 12 bases in between. Germline V lookup: CDR1 LNHDA, CDR2 SQIVND (reference sequence). The CDR3 runs to 14 residues. The CDR3 coding sequence is TGTGCCAGTAGTGCCCAGGGGAGGACAGATACGCAGTATTTT. This translates into CASSAQGRTDTQYF.

This chain joins TRBV6-5 and TRBJ1-1; 8 nucleotides line up with TRBD1. There are 11 residues in the CDR3. The V gene end was trimmed by 6 bases and the J gene end by 6 bases; junction bases not matched to a gene: 0. Germline lookup yields CDR1 MNHEY and CDR2 SVGAGI. The CDR3 DNA is TGTGCCAGCAGGGGACAGGCTGAAGCTTTCTTT. Amino acids: CASRGQAEAFF.

The chain links TRBV6-5 to TRBJ2-1, with no clear D. Trimming removed 7 bases from V and 10 bases from J, with 17 bases in between. The CDR3 runs 13 residues. CDR1 is MNHEY and CDR2 is SVGAGI in the germline V gene. Here the CDR3 DNA reads TGTGCCAGCACCCATAACGCTTATGGCGAGCAGTTCTTC. It yields the protein CASTHNAYGEQFF.

V is TRBV28 and J is TRBJ2-1; 13 positions match TRBD2. The CDR3 has 15 residues. Germline V gene data show CDR1 as MDHEN and CDR2 as SYDVKM. Unmatched junction bases numbered 3, after V lost 5 bases and J lost 5 bases. The DNA of the CDR3 is TGTGCCAGCAGTCGGACTAGCGGGAGCAACAATGAGCAGTTCTTC. It is translated as CASSRTSGSNNEQFF.

The chain is built from TRBV7-8 and TRBJ1-1, with 7 bases aligning to TRBD1. Germline values: CDR1 SGHVS, CDR2 FQNEAQ. The CDR3 extends over 15 amino acids. Trimming removed 5 bases from V and 4 bases from J; junction bases left unmatched: 10. CDR3 bases: TGTGCCAGCAGCCAAGGACCCCAGGGGGTCACTGAAGCTTTCTTT. This translates into CASSQGPQGVTEAFF.

The chain employs TRBV13 and TRBJ1-2; 11 bases agree with TRBD1. The germline V gene has CDR1 PRHDT and CDR2 FYEKMQ (reference sequence). Trimming at V came to 3 bases and at J to 2 bases, leaving 5 bases not matched to a gene. The CDR3 consists of 16 residues. Here the CDR3 reads CASSLDRGLQNYGYTF. The CDR3 DNA follows: TGTGCCAGCAGCTTGGACAGGGGGCTACAGAACTATGGCTACACCTTC.

This sequence joins TRBV10-3 and TRBJ2-3, with no clear D. The CDR3 length is 12 residues. Germline V gene sequence: CDR1 ENHRY, CDR2 SYGVKD. V lost 6 bases, J lost 1 base, and 5 bases lay in between. CDR3 region: CAIRGGTDTQYF. The CDR3 bases are TGTGCCATCAGGGGCGGCACAGATACGCAGTATTTT.

The chain employs TRBV29-1 and TRBJ2-1; 11 nucleotides agree with TRBD2. The germline V gene has CDR1 SQVTM and CDR2 ANQGSEA. V was pared by 6 bases and J by 1 base, with 8 bases of the junction left unmatched. The CDR3 totals 16 residues. The DNA for the CDR3 is TGCAGCGTAGATGGACTAGCGGGTGTTTCCTACAATGAGCAGTTCTTC. Translated, it gives CSVDGLAGVSYNEQFF.

This chain joins TRBV27 and TRBJ1-4; the D gene is possibly TRBD1 (5 bases). V lost 0 bases and J lost 13, with 18 bases in between. The germline gives CDR1 MNHEY, CDR2 SMNVEV (reference sequence). The CDR3 has 15 residues. Here the CDR3 DNA reads TGTGCCAGCAGTTTATCCCCCGGGGGGGGGTGGAGACTGTTTTTT. It yields the protein CASSLSPGGGWRLFF.